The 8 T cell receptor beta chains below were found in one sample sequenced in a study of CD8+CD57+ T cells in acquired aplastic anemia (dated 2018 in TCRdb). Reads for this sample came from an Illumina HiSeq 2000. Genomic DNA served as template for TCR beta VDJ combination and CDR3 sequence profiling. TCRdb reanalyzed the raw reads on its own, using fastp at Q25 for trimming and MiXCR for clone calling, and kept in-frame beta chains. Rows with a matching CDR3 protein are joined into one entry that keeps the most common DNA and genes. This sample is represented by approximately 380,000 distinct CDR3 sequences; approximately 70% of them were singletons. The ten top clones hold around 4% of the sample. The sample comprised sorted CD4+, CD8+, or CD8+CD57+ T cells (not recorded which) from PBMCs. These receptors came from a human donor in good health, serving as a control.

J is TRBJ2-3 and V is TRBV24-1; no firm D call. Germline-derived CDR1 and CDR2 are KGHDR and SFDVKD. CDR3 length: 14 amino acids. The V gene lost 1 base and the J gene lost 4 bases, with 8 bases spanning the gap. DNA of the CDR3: TGTGCCACCAGTGATTTCATTGGAGCAGATACGCAGTATTTT. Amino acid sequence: CATSDFIGADTQYF.

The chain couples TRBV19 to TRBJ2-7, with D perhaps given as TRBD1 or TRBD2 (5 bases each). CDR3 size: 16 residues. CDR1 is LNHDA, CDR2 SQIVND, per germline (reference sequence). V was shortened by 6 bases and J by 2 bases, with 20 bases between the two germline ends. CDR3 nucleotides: TGTGCCAGTAGCGGTCTCTCCGGGACCGCCGCCTACGAGCAGTACTTC. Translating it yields CASSGLSGTAAYEQYF. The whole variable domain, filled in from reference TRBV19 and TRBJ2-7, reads DGGITQSPKYLFRKEGQNVTLSCEQNLNHDAMYWYRQDPGQGLRLIYYSQIVNDFQKGDIAEGYSVSREKKESFPLTVTSAQKNPTAFYLCASSGLSGTAAYEQYFGPGTRLTVT.

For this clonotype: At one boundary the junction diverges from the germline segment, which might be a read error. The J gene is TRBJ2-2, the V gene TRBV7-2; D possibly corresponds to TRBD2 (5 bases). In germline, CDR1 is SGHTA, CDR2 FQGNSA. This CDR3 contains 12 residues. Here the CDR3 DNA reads TGTGCCAGCAGCCCCCTTGCCGGGGAGCTGCTTTTT. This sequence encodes CASSPLAGELLF.

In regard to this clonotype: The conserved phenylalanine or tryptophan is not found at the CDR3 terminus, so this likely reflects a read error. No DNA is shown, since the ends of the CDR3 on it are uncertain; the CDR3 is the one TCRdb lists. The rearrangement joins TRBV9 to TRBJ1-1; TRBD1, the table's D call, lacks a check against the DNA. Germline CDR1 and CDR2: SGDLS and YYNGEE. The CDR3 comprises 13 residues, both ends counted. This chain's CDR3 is CASSVGGGDIGSP.

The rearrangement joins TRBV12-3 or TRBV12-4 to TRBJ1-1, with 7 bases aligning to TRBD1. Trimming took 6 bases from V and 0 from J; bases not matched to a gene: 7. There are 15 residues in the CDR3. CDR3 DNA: TGTGCCAGCAGGGTGGGGACAGTATTGAACACTGAAGCTTTCTTT. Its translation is CASRVGTVLNTEAFF.

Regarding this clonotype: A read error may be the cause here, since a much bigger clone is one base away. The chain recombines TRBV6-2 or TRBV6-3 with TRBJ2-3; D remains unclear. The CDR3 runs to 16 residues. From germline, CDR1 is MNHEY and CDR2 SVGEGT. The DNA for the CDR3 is TGTGCCAGCGGTTACGGAGTCCACCCTAGCACAGATACGCAGTATTTT. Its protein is CASGYGVHPSTDTQYF.

As DNA, the CDR3 is TGTGCCAGCAGCTTAGCCGGCCAAGCCACCGGGTTGCAGTATTTT. Residues: CASSLAGQATGLQYF. The chain is built from TRBV11-1 and TRBJ2-3; the D is unclear. The V end was cut by 0 bases, the J end by 11 bases, with 18 bases between. The length of the CDR3 is 15 residues. Per germline, CDR1 SGHAT and CDR2 FQDESV (reference sequence).

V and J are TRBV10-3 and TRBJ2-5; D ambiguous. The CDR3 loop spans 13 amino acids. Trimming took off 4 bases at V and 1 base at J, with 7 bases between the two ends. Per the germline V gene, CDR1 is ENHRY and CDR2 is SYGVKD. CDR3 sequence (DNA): TGTGCCATCAGTGTCAGCGCCCAAGAGACCCAGTACTTC. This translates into CAISVSAQETQYF.